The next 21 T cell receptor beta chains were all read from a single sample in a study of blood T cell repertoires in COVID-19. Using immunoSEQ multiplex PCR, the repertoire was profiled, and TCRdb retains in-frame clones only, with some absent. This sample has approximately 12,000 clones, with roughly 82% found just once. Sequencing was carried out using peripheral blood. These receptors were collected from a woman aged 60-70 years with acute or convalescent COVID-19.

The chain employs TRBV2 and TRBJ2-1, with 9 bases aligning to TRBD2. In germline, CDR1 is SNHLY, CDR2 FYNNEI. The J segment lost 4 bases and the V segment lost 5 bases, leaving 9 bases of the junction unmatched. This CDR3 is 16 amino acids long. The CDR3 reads CASSLRRGGAYNEQFF. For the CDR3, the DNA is TGTGCCAGCAGTTTGAGGCGCGGGGGGGCGTACAATGAGCAGTTCTTC. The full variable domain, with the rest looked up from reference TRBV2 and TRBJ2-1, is EPEVTQTPSHQVTQMGQEVILRCVPISNHLYFYWYRQILGQKVEFLVSFYNNEISEKSEIFDDQFSVERPDGSNFTLKIRSTKLEDSAMYFCASSLRRGGAYNEQFFGPGTRLTVL.

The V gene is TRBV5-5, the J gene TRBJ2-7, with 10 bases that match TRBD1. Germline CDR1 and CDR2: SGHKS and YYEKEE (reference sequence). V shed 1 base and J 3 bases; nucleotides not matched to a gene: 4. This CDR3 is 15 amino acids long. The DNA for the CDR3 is TGTGCCAGCAGCTTGAGTTGGACAGGGGGCTACGAGCAGTACTTC. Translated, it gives CASSLSWTGGYEQYF.

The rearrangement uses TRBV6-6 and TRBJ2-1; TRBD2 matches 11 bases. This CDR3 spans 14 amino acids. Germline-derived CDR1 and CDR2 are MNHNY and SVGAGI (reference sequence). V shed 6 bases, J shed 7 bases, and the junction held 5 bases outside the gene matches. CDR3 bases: TGTGCCAGCAGGACTAGCGGGGTGGTAAATGAGCAGTTCTTC. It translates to CASRTSGVVNEQFF.

The CDR3 sequence is CASRGSGYVSGNTIYF. CDR3 sequence (DNA): TGTGCCAGCAGGGGGTCAGGGTATGTATCTGGAAACACCATATATTTT. The chain is built from TRBV7-4 and TRBJ1-3; possible D gene TRBD1, 5 bases. Germline loops: CDR1 SGHVT, CDR2 SQSDAQ. The CDR3 sequence is 16 residues long. Trimming removed 6 bases at V and 1 base at J, with 16 bases between. Combining the CDR3 with reference TRBV7-4 and TRBJ1-3 gives the whole variable domain GAGVSQSPRYKVAKRGRDVALRCDSISGHVTLYWYRQTLGQGSEVLTYSQSDAQRDKSGRPSGRFSAERPERSVSTLKIQRTEQGDSAVYLCASRGSGYVSGNTIYFGEGSWLTVV.

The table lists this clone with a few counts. Here the CDR3 reads CASRGGTPTEDSPLHF. CDR3 bases: TGTGCCAGCAGGGGAGGGACTCCCACCGAAGATTCACCCCTCCACTTT. The gene calls are TRBV7-8 and TRBJ1-6; D perhaps matches TRBD1 (5 bases). Looked up from germline, CDR1 is SGHVS and CDR2 is FQNEAQ. The CDR3 is 16 amino acids. Trimming pared 6 bases from V and 8 bases from J, leaving 20 bases between.

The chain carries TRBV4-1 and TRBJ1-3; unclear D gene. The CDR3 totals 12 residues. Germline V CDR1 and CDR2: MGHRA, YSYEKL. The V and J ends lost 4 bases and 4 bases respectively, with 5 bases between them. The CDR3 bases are TGCGCCAGCAGCCGCGGAGGAAACACCATATATTTT. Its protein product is CASSRGGNTIYF.

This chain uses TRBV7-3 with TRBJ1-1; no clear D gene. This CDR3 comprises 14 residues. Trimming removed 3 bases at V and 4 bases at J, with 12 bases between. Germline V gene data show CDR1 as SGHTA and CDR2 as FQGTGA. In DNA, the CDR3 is TGTGCCAGCAGCTTGGGAGCGGTGGGCACTGAAGCTTTCTTT. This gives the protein CASSLGAVGTEAFF.

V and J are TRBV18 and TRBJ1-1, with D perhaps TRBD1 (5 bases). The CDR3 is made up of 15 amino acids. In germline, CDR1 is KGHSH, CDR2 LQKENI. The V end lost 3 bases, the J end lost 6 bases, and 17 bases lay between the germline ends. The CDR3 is CASSPYFGGWAEAFF. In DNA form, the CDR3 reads TGTGCCAGCTCACCCTATTTTGGGGGGTGGGCTGAAGCTTTCTTT.

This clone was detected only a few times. The CDR3 here is CASRWGGPTYGYTF. The CDR3 DNA follows: TGTGCCAGCAGGTGGGGGGGGCCCACGTATGGCTACACCTTC. The J gene is TRBJ1-2, the V gene TRBV28, with D tentatively TRBD1 (6 bases). There are 14 residues in the CDR3. Germline lookup yields CDR1 MDHEN and CDR2 SYDVKM. Trimming took off 6 bases at V and 5 bases at J, with 16 bases between the two ends.

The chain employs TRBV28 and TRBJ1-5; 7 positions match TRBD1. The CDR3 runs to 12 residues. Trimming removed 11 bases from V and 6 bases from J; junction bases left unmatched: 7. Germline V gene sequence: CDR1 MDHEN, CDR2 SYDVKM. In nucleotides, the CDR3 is TGTGCCGGACAGGAAGGGGGTCAGCCCCAGCATTTT. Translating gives CAGQEGGQPQHF.

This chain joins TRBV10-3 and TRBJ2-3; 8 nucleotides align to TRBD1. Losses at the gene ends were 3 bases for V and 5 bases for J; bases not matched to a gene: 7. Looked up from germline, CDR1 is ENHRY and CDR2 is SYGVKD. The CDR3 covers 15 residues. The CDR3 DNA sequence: TGTGCCATCAGTGAAAAGACAGGGGTAGAAGATACGCAGTATTTT. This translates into CAISEKTGVEDTQYF.

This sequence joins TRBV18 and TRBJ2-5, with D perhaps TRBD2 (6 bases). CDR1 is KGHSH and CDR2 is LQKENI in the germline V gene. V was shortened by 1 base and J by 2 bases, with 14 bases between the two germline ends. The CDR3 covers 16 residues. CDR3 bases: TGTGCCAGCTCACCACAGCCAGGGAGGCTGCAAGAGACCCAGTACTTC. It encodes CASSPQPGRLQETQYF.

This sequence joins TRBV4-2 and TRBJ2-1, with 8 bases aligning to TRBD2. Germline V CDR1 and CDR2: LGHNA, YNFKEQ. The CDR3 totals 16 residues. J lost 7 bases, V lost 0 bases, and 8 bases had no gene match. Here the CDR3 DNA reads TGTGCCAGCAGCCAAGAGGGGCGGGGGGCGTGGAATGAGCAGTTCTTC. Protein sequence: CASSQEGRGAWNEQFF.

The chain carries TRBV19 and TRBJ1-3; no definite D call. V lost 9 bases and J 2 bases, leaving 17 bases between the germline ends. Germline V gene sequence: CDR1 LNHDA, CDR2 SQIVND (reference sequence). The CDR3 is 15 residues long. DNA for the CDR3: TGTGCCAGCCGGTCTAAACCCAGGACTGGAAACACCATATATTTT. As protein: CASRSKPRTGNTIYF.

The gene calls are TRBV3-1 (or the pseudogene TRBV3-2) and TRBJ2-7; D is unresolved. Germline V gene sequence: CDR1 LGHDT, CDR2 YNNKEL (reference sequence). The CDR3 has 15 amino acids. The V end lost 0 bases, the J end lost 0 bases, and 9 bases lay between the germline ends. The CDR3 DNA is TGTGCCAGCAGCCAAGACAGGTTCTACTCCTACGAGCAGTACTTC. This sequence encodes CASSQDRFYSYEQYF.

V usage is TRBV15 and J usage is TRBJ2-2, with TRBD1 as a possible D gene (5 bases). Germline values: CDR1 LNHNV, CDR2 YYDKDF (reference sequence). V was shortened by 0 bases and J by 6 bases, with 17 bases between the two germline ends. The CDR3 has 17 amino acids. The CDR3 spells CATSRELPGHRPGELFF. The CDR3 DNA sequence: TGTGCCACCAGCAGAGAGCTCCCAGGGCATCGACCCGGGGAGCTGTTTTTT.

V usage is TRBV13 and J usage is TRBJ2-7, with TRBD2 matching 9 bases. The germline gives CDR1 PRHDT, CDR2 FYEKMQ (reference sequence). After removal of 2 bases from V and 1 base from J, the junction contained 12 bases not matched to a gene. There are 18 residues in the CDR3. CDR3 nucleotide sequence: TGTGCCAGCAGCTTAAGCCCTCTCAGGCGGGGGGGTTCCTACGAGCAGTACTTC. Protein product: CASSLSPLRRGGSYEQYF.

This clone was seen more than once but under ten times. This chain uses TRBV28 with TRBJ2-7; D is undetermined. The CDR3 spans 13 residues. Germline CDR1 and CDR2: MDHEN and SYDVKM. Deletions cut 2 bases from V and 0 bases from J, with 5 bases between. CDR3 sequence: CASSLLSSYEQYF. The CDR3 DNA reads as TGTGCCAGCAGTTTACTGAGCTCCTACGAGCAGTACTTC.

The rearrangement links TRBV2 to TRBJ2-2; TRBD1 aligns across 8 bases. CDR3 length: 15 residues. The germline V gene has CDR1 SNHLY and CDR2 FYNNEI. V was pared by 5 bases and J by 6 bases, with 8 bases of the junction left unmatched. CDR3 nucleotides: TGTGCCAGCAGTCGGGGACAGGTGGCTCCCGGGGAGCTGTTTTTT. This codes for CASSRGQVAPGELFF.

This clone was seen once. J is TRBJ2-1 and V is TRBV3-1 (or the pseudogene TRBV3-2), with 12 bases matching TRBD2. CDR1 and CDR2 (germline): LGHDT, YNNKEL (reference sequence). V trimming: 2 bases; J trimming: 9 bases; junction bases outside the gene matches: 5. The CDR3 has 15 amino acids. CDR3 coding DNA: TGTGCCAGCAGCCAATTGACTAGCGGGGGTGGTGAGCAGTTCTTC. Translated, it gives CASSQLTSGGGEQFF.

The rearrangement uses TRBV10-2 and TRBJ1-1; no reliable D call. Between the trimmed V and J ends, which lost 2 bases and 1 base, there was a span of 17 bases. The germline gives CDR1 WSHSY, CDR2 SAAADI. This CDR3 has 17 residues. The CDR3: CASSEGRWSRPNTEAFF. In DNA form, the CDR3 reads TGCGCCAGCAGTGAGGGTAGATGGTCCCGTCCGAACACTGAAGCTTTCTTT.